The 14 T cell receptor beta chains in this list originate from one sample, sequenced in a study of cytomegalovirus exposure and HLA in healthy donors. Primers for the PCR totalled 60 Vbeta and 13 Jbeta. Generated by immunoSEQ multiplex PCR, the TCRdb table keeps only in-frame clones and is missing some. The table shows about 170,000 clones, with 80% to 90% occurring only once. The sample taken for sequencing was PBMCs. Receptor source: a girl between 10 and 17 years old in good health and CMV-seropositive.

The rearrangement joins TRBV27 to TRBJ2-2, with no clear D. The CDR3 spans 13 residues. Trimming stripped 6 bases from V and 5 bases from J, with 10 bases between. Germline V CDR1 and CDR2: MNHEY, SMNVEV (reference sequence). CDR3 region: CASSISRTGELFF. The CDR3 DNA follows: TGTGCCAGCAGCATCTCCAGGACCGGGGAGCTGTTTTTT.

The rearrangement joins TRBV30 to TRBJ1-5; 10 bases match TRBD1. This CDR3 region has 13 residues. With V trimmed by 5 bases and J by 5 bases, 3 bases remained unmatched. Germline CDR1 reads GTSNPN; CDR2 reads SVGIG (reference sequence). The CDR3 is CAWAGTGDQPQHF. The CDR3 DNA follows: TGTGCCTGGGCCGGGACAGGGGATCAGCCCCAGCATTTT.

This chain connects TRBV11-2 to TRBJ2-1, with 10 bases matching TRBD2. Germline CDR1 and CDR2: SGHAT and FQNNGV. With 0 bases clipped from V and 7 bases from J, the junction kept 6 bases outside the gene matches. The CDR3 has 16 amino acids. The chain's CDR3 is CASSLDRAGGLNEQFF. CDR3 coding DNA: TGTGCCAGCAGCTTAGATCGAGCGGGGGGGCTGAATGAGCAGTTCTTC.

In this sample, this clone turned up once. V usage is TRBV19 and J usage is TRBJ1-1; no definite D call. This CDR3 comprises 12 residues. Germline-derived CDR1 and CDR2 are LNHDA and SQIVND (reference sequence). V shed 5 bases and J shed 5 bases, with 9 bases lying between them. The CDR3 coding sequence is TGTGCCAGTAGTGCGGGGAGGACTGAAGCTTTCTTT. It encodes CASSAGRTEAFF.

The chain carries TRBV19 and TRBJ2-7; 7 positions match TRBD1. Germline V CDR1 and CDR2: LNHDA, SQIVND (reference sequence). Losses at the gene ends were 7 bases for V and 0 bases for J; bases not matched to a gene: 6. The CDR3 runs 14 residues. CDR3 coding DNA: TGTGCCAGTACCGGGACAGCTAGCTCCTACGAGCAGTACTTC. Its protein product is CASTGTASSYEQYF. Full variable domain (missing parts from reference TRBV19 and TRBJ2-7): DGGITQSPKYLFRKEGQNVTLSCEQNLNHDAMYWYRQDPGQGLRLIYYSQIVNDFQKGDIAEGYSVSREKKESFPLTVTSAQKNPTAFYLCASTGTASSYEQYFGPGTRLTVT.

The CDR3 DNA sequence: TGTGCCAGTAGACAGGGGGCTGGCTCCTACGAGCAGTACTTC. Residues: CASRQGAGSYEQYF. The V and J genes are TRBV19 and TRBJ2-7, with 9 bases fitting TRBD1. J was trimmed by 0 bases and V by 6 bases; bases with no gene match: 3. This CDR3 spans 14 amino acids. CDR1 is LNHDA, CDR2 SQIVND, per germline (reference sequence). Looking up the rest from reference TRBV19 and TRBJ2-7 gives the full variable domain: DGGITQSPKYLFRKEGQNVTLSCEQNLNHDAMYWYRQDPGQGLRLIYYSQIVNDFQKGDIAEGYSVSREKKESFPLTVTSAQKNPTAFYLCASRQGAGSYEQYFGPGTRLTVT.

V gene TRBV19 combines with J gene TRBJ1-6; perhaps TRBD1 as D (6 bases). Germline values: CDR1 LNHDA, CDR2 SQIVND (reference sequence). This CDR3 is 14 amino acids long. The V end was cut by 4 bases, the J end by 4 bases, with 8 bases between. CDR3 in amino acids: CASSTTGYNSPLHF. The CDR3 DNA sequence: TGTGCCAGTAGTACGACAGGTTATAATTCACCCCTCCACTTT.

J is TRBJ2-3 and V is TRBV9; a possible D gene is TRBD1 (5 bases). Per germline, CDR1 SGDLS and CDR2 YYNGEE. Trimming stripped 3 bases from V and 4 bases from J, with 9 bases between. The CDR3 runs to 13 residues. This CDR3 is CASSGMGPDTQYF. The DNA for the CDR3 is TGTGCCAGCAGCGGTATGGGGCCAGATACGCAGTATTTT. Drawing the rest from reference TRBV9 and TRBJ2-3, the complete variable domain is DSGVTQTPKHLITATGQRVTLRCSPRSGDLSVYWYQQSLDQGLQFLIQYYNGEERAKGNILERFSAQQFPDLHSELNLSSLELGDSALYFCASSGMGPDTQYFGPGTRLTVL.

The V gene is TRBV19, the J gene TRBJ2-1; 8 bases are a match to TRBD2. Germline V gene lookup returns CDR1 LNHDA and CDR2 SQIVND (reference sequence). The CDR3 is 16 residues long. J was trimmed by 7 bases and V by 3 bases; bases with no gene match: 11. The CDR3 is CASSMIGAGGSNEQFF. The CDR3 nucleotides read TGTGCCAGTAGTATGATCGGGGCGGGGGGATCGAATGAGCAGTTCTTC.

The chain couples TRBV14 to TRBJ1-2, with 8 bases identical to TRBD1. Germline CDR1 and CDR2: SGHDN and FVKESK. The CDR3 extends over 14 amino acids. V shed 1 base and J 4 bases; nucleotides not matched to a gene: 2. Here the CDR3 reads CASSQAGGVYGYTF. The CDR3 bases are TGTGCCAGCAGCCAAGCAGGGGGCGTCTATGGCTACACCTTC.

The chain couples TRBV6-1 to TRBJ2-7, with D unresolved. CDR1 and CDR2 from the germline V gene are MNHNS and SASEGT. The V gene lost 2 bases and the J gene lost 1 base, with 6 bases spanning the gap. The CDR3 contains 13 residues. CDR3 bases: TGTGCCAGCAGTGAAATTAGATCCTACGAGCAGTACTTC. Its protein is CASSEIRSYEQYF.

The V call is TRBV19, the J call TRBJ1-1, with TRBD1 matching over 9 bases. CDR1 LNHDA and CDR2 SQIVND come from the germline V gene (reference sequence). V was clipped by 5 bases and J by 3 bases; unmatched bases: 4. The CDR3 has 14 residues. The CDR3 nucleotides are TGTGCCAGTAGTCCCAGGACAGGGGACACTGAAGCTTTCTTT. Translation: CASSPRTGDTEAFF.

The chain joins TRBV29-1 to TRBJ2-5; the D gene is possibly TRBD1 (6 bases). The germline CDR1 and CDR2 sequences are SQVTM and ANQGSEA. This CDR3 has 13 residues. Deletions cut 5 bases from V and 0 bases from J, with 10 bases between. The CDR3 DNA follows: TGCAGCGTTCAGGACAGTCACCAAGAGACCCAGTACTTC. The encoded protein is CSVQDSHQETQYF.

The CDR3 loop is CASRPGVTNEKLFF. The DNA for the CDR3 is TGTGCCAGCAGACCAGGGGTGACTAATGAAAAACTGTTTTTT. The gene calls are TRBV27 and TRBJ1-4; TRBD1 might be the D (6 bases). This CDR3 has 14 amino acids. Trimming pared 6 bases from V and 2 bases from J, leaving 10 bases between. Germline V CDR1 and CDR2: MNHEY, SMNVEV (reference sequence). The full variable domain, rest sourced from reference TRBV27 and TRBJ1-4, is EAQVTQNPRYLITVTGKKLTVTCSQNMNHEYMSWYRQDPGLGLRQIYYSMNVEVTDKGDVPEGYKVSRKEKRNFPLILESPSPNQTSLYFCASRPGVTNEKLFFGSGTQLSVL.